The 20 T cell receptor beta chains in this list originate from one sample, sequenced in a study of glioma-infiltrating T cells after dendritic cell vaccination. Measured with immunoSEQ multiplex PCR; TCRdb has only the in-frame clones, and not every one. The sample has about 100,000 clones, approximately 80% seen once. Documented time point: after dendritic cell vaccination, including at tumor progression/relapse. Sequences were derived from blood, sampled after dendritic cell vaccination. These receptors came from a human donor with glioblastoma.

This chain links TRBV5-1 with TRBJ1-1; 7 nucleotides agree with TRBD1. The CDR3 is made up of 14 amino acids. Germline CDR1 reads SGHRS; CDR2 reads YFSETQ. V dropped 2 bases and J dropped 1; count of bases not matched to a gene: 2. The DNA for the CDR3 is TGCGCCAGCAGCTTTCAGGGGGGGAACACTGAAGCTTTCTTT. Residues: CASSFQGGNTEAFF.

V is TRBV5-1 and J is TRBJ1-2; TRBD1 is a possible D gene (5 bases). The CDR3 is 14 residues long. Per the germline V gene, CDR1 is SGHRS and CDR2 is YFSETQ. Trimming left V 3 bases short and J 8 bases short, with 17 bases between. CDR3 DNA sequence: TGCGCCAGCAGCTATCGTGGGGGAGGGGACGGCTACACCTTC. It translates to CASSYRGGGDGYTF.

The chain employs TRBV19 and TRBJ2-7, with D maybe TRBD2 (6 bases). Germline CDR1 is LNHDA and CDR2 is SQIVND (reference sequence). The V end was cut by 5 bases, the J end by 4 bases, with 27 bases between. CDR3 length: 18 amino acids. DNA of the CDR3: TGTGCCAGTAGTTTCCAGCATTTGTCATCGGGAGCAGGGTACGAGCAGTACTTC. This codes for CASSFQHLSSGAGYEQYF.

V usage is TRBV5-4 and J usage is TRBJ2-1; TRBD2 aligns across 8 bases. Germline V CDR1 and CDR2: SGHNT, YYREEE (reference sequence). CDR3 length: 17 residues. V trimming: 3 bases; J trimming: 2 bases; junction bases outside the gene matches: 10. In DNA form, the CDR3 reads TGTGCCAGCAGCTCCCGGTCAACTAGCGGTCCCTACAATGAGCAGTTCTTC. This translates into CASSSRSTSGPYNEQFF. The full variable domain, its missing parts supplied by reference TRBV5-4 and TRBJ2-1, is ETGVTQSPTHLIKTRGQQVTLRCSSQSGHNTVSWYQQALGQGPQFIFQYYREEENGRGNFPPRFSGLQFPNYSSELNVNALELDDSALYLCASSSRSTSGPYNEQFFGPGTRLTVL.

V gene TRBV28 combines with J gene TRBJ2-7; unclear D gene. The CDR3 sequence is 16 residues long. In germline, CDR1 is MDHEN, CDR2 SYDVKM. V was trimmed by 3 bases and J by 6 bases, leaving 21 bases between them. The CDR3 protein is CASSFPPGRRFGEQYF. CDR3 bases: TGTGCCAGCAGTTTTCCTCCCGGTCGAAGATTTGGCGAGCAGTACTTC.

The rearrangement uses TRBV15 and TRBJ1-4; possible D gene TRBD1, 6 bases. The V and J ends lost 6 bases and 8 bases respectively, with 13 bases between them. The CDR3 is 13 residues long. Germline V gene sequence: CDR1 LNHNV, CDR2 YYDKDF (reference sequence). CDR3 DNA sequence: TGTGCCACCAGACAGGGTCCGATGGAAAAACTGTTTTTT. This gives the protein CATRQGPMEKLFF.

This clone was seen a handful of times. The CDR3 sequence: CASKRLGEGGYGYTF. CDR3 sequence (DNA): TGTGCCAGCAAAAGGCTGGGTGAGGGTGGCTATGGCTACACCTTC. This chain uses TRBV6-5 with TRBJ1-2; the D is unclear. V was clipped by 7 bases and J by 4 bases, with 19 bases between them. From germline, CDR1 is MNHEY and CDR2 SVGAGI. The CDR3 is 15 residues long.

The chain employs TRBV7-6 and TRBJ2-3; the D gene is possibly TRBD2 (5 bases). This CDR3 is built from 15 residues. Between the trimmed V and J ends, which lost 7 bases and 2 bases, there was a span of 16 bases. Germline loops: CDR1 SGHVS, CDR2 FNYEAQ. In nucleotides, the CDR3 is TGTGCCAGCACCCGAATAGGAGGCCTCACAGATACGCAGTATTTT. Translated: CASTRIGGLTDTQYF.

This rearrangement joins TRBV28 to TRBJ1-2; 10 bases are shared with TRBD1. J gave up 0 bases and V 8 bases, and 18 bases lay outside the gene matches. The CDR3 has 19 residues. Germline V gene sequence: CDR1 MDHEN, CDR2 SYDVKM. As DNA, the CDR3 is TGTGCCAGCTCCGTTCGGTACCTAAGGGACAGGGGAGCTAACTATGGCTACACCTTC. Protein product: CASSVRYLRDRGANYGYTF.

The CDR3 protein is CAISVGHPNEQFF. The CDR3 region has the DNA TGTGCCATCAGTGTCGGTCACCCAAATGAGCAGTTCTTC. J is TRBJ2-1 and V is TRBV10-3; no clear D. Trimming stripped 4 bases from V and 7 bases from J, with 11 bases between. This CDR3 contains 13 residues. CDR1 and CDR2 from the germline V gene are ENHRY and SYGVKD.

The DNA of the CDR3 is TGTGCCAGCAGTGACGGGAACAGGGGAAGTGGCAATCAGCCCCAGCATTTT. Its protein is CASSDGNRGSGNQPQHF. The J gene is TRBJ1-5, the V gene TRBV2, with 7 bases fitting TRBD1. Trimming took 3 bases from V and 2 from J; bases not matched to a gene: 10. There are 17 residues in the CDR3. The germline CDR1 and CDR2 sequences are SNHLY and FYNNEI. The variable domain in full, completed from reference TRBV2 and TRBJ1-5, reads EPEVTQTPSHQVTQMGQEVILRCVPISNHLYFYWYRQILGQKVEFLVSFYNNEISEKSEIFDDQFSVERPDGSNFTLKIRSTKLEDSAMYFCASSDGNRGSGNQPQHFGDGTRLSIL.

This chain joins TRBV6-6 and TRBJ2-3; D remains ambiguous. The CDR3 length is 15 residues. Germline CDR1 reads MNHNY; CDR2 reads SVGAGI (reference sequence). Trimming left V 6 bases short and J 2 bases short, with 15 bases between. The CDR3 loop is CASSTGSLYTDTQYF. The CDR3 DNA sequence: TGTGCCAGCAGCACCGGGTCTCTTTACACAGATACGCAGTATTTT.

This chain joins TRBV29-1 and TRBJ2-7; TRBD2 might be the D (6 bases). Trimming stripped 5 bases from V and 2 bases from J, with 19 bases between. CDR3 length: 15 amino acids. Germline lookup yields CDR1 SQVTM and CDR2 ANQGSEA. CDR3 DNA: TGCAGCGTTCGCCCTAGGAGGGGCAGCGCCTACGAGCAGTACTTC. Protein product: CSVRPRRGSAYEQYF.

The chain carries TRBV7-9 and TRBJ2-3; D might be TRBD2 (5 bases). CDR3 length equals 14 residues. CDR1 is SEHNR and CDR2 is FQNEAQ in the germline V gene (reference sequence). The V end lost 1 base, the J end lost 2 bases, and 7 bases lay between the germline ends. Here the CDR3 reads CASSLEGLTDTQYF. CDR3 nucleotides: TGTGCCAGCAGCTTAGAAGGACTCACAGATACGCAGTATTTT.

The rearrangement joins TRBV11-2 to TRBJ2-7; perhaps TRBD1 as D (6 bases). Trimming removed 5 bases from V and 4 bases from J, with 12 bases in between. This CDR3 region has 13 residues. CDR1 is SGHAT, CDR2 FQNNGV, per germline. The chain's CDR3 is CASSHDRRYEQYF. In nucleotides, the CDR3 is TGTGCCAGCAGCCATGACAGGAGATACGAGCAGTACTTC. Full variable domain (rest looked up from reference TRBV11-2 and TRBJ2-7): EAGVAQSPRYKIIEKRQSVAFWCNPISGHATLYWYQQILGQGPKLLIQFQNNGVVDDSQLPKDRFSAERLKGVDSTLKIQPAKLEDSAVYLCASSHDRRYEQYFGPGTRLTVT.

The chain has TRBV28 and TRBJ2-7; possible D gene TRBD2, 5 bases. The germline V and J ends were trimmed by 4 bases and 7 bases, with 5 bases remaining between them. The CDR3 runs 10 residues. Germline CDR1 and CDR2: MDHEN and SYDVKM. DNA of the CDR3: TGTGCCAGCAGTTCGGGGGAGCAGTACTTC. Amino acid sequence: CASSSGEQYF.

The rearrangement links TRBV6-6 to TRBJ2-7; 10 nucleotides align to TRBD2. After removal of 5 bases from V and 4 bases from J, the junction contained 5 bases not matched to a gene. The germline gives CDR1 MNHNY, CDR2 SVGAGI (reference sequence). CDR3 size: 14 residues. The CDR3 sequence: CASSRTSGVYEQYF. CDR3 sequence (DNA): TGTGCCAGCAGTCGGACTAGCGGCGTATACGAGCAGTACTTC.

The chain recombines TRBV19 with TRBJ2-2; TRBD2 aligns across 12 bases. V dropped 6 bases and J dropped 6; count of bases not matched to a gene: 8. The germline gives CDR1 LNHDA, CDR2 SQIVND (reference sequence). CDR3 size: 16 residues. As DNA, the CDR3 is TGTGCCAGTAGCTCCCGACTAGCGGGGGTGCCCGGGGAGCTGTTTTTT. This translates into CASSSRLAGVPGELFF.

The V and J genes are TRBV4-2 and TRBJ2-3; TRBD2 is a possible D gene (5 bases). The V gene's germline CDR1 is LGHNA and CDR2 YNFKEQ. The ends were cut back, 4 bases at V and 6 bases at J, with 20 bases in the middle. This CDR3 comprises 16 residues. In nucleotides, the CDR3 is TGTGCCAGCAGCCCTGGCACTTCCGGAGGTTCGGATACGCAGTATTTT. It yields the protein CASSPGTSGGSDTQYF.

The CDR3 DNA is TGTGCCAGCAGCCAGGGGCTCATGAACACTGAAGCTTTCTTT. It yields the protein CASSQGLMNTEAFF. The chain has TRBV4-2 and TRBJ1-1, with D perhaps TRBD1 (5 bases). Germline lookup yields CDR1 LGHNA and CDR2 YNFKEQ. Trimming took 3 bases from V and 0 from J, leaving 8 bases between them. This CDR3 is 14 amino acids long.